These 7 T cell receptor beta chains were all obtained from the same sample, sequenced in a study of T cell changes during pregnancy in multiple sclerosis. The assay was immunoSEQ multiplex PCR, and TCRdb's table has in-frame clones only and misses some. The table includes about 58,000 clones, under 95% detected once. Sequencing used CD4+ T cells from peripheral blood mononuclear cells, obtained after pregnancy. The receptors derive from a female donor in good health, enrolled as a control in a pregnancy study.

The chain joins TRBV6-5 to TRBJ2-7, with 8 bases aligning to TRBD2. The length of the CDR3 is 14 residues. Germline V gene sequence: CDR1 MNHEY, CDR2 SVGAGI. V trimming: 7 bases; J trimming: 5 bases; junction bases outside the gene matches: 10. This chain's CDR3 is CASTRGSGVDEQYF. Written as DNA, the CDR3 is TGTGCCAGCACCCGGGGTAGCGGGGTGGACGAGCAGTACTTC.

The chain recombines TRBV29-1 with TRBJ2-5, with 8 bases aligning to TRBD1. This CDR3 is 13 amino acids long. The germline CDR1 and CDR2 sequences are SQVTM and ANQGSEA. The trim removed 3 bases at V and 3 bases at J, leaving 3 bases unmatched. CDR3 region: CSVDRGRKETQYF. The CDR3 bases are TGCAGCGTTGACAGGGGGCGGAAAGAGACCCAGTACTTC.

The rearrangement joins TRBV15 to TRBJ2-1; D may be TRBD2 (6 bases). The germline CDR1 and CDR2 sequences are LNHNV and YYDKDF (reference sequence). The CDR3 totals 16 residues. Between the trimmed V and J ends, which lost 5 bases and 5 bases, there was a span of 19 bases. The CDR3: CATSWGLGVVDNEQFF. The CDR3 bases are TGTGCCACCAGCTGGGGACTGGGGGTGGTGGACAATGAGCAGTTCTTC.

The chain is built from TRBV5-6 and TRBJ1-2; 8 bases are a match to TRBD1. CDR1 and CDR2 (germline): SGHDT, YYEEEE. This CDR3 spans 13 amino acids. V shed 0 bases and J 6 bases; nucleotides not matched to a gene: 1. The CDR3 coding sequence is TGTGCCAGCAGCTTGGACAGGGGGGATGGCTACACCTTC. It specifies CASSLDRGDGYTF.

J is TRBJ2-3 and V is TRBV5-1; possibly TRBD2 for D (6 bases). The CDR3 is made up of 15 amino acids. Between the trimmed V and J ends, which lost 6 bases and 2 bases, there was a span of 16 bases. Per germline, CDR1 SGHRS and CDR2 YFSETQ. This chain's CDR3 is CASTTAGRHTDTQYF. In nucleotides, the CDR3 is TGCGCCAGCACTACTGCGGGACGGCACACAGATACGCAGTATTTT.

This clone came up a few times. The chain uses TRBV18 and TRBJ1-1; the D gene is possibly TRBD1 (5 bases). The V end was cut by 2 bases, the J end by 0 bases, with 7 bases between. Germline-derived CDR1 and CDR2 are KGHSH and LQKENI. This CDR3 has 14 residues. The CDR3, as DNA: TGTGCCAGCTCACCAAACAGGTTGAACACTGAAGCTTTCTTT. Translated: CASSPNRLNTEAFF.

V and J are TRBV30 and TRBJ1-2; D gene uncertain. This CDR3 has 13 amino acids. Between the trimmed V and J ends, which lost 8 bases and 6 bases, there was a span of 19 bases. From germline, CDR1 is GTSNPN and CDR2 SVGIG (reference sequence). The CDR3 here is CAQRTGKRDGYTF. For the CDR3, the DNA is TGTGCCCAGCGTACGGGGAAGCGAGATGGCTACACCTTC.